What follows are 20 T cell receptor beta chains derived from one specimen sequenced in a study of T cells in Graves' hyperthyroidism and ophthalmopathy (dated by TCRdb to the late 2010s). The library came from multiplex PCR. For sequencing, an Illumina HiSeq 2000 was employed. The TCR beta CDR3 regions were amplified from RNA transcripts. A first-round RT-PCR of the TCR CDR3 used the HTBI primer set with the Qiagen OneStep RT-PCR kit. TCRdb reanalyzed the raw reads on its own, using fastp at Q25 for trimming and MiXCR for clone calling, and kept in-frame beta chains. Merged by CDR3 protein, the rows form single entries marked with the most common genes and DNA. For this sample there are about 370,000 distinct CDR3 sequences; roughly 15% appear just once. Approximately 19% of the sample is held by the ten biggest clonotypes. Sequenced: blood. Receptors were obtained from a woman aged 60-70 years with Graves' ophthalmopathy.

This clonotype was found many times. The J gene is TRBJ2-6, the V gene TRBV3-1; 8 bases line up with TRBD1. Per germline, CDR1 LGHDT and CDR2 YNNKEL (reference sequence). This CDR3 has 16 amino acids. With V trimmed by 3 bases and J by 2 bases, 3 bases remained unmatched. CDR3 sequence: CASSQTGDAGANVLTF. The CDR3, as DNA: TGTGCCAGCAGCCAGACAGGGGACGCTGGGGCCAACGTCCTGACTTTC.

The chain has TRBV5-1 and TRBJ1-2; 9 bases are a match to TRBD1. This CDR3 region has 14 residues. The V gene's germline CDR1 is SGHRS and CDR2 YFSETQ. With 4 bases clipped from V and 4 bases from J, the junction kept 5 bases outside the gene matches. The CDR3 protein is CASSATTGGYGYTF. In DNA, the CDR3 is TGCGCCAGCAGCGCGACGACAGGGGGCTATGGCTACACCTTC.

The chain employs TRBV12-3 or TRBV12-4 and TRBJ2-3; 8 bases map to TRBD1. The CDR3 sequence is 14 residues long. The V and J ends lost 5 bases and 1 base, in that order; junction bases with no gene match: 2. The CDR3 sequence is CASSQTGGTDTQYF. CDR3 bases: TGTGCCAGCAGTCAGACAGGGGGCACAGATACGCAGTATTTT.

In this sample, this clonotype turned up a few times. CDR3 amino acids: CSVAQDGGTSYEQYF. CDR3 DNA sequence: TGCAGCGTTGCTCAGGACGGGGGGACCTCCTACGAGCAGTACTTC. The chain links TRBV29-1 to TRBJ2-7; 7 bases are shared with TRBD2. Per the germline V gene, CDR1 is SQVTM and CDR2 is ANQGSEA. The CDR3 runs to 15 residues. J was trimmed by 0 bases and V by 4 bases; bases with no gene match: 9.

This clonotype was detected ten times or more. The CDR3 DNA reads as TGTGCCAGCAGTTTGATCATTCCCAATGAGCAGTTCTTC. Translation gives CASSLIIPNEQFF. J is TRBJ2-1 and V is TRBV28; D uncertain. This CDR3 comprises 13 residues. CDR1 and CDR2 from the germline V gene are MDHEN and SYDVKM. V was pared by 3 bases and J by 6 bases, with 9 bases between.

This clonotype came up many times. This may arise from a read error, as a much more abundant clone is one base away. This rearrangement joins TRBV6-1 to TRBJ1-5; D might be TRBD1 (6 bases). V lost 6 bases and J lost 6, with 9 bases in between. The CDR3 extends over 12 amino acids. Germline loops: CDR1 MNHNS, CDR2 SASEGT. The CDR3 sequence: CASSPRGQPQHF. The CDR3, as DNA: TGTGCCAGCAGCCCCAGGGGTCAGCCCCAGCATTTT.

This clonotype was detected a few times. The chain carries TRBV10-2 and TRBJ1-5; D is possibly TRBD1 (6 bases). Trimming cost V 3 bases and J 3 bases, with 15 bases left between them. Germline values: CDR1 WSHSY, CDR2 SAAADI. CDR3 length equals 16 residues. The CDR3 nucleotides are TGCGCCAGCAGTGACCTTGGCGGGGGCTACAATCAGCCCCAGCATTTT. Translated: CASSDLGGGYNQPQHF.

This clonotype has at least ten counts. The chain uses TRBV27 and TRBJ1-2; D gene uncertain. The CDR3 covers 12 residues. Trimming left V 7 bases short and J 8 bases short, with 14 bases between. Germline V gives CDR1 MNHEY, CDR2 SMNVEV (reference sequence). The CDR3 loop is CASMAGRGGYTF. CDR3 sequence (DNA): TGTGCCAGCATGGCCGGTCGAGGAGGCTACACCTTC.

This clonotype has more than one count but fewer than ten. The chain uses TRBV7-8 and TRBJ2-7; possible D gene TRBD2, 5 bases. There are 17 residues in the CDR3. Germline CDR1 and CDR2: SGHVS and FQNEAQ. Trimming cost V 2 bases and J 4 bases, with 21 bases left between them. CDR3 nucleotides: TGTGCCAGCAGCTTACCCCCCAGGCGGGTGCCATGGTACGAGCAGTACTTC. The encoded protein is CASSLPPRRVPWYEQYF.

As regards this clonotype: A much larger clone sits a single nucleotide away, making a read error possible. This chain connects TRBV7-9 to TRBJ2-7; maybe TRBD1 (5 bases). The germline V gene has CDR1 SEHNR and CDR2 FQNEAQ (reference sequence). CDR3 length equals 15 residues. Trimming cost V 4 bases and J 3 bases, with 16 bases left between them. CDR3 in DNA: TGTGCCAGCAGCTCAGTCGATGCAGGGTACTACGAGCAGTACTTC. It encodes CASSSVDAGYYEQYF.

Only a few counts were recorded for this clonotype. This rearrangement joins TRBV5-4 to TRBJ2-5; 10 bases are shared with TRBD1. CDR1 is SGHNT, CDR2 YYREEE, per germline (reference sequence). Trimming took 3 bases from V and 5 from J; bases not matched to a gene: 7. The CDR3 contains 15 residues. The CDR3: CASSSPGTGDETQYF. The CDR3 DNA reads as TGTGCCAGCAGCTCCCCCGGGACAGGGGACGAGACCCAGTACTTC.

The chain links TRBV4-1 to TRBJ2-1; possible D gene TRBD1, 5 bases. V lost 0 bases, J lost 6 bases, and 18 bases lay in between. The V gene's germline CDR1 is MGHRA and CDR2 YSYEKL. This CDR3 spans 17 amino acids. The chain's CDR3 is CASSQERLGRARNEQFF. For the CDR3, the DNA is TGCGCCAGCAGCCAAGAGAGGCTTGGCAGGGCGCGCAATGAGCAGTTCTTC.

The CDR3 bases are TGTGCCAGCAGTGGTCCGGGACAGGGGAGCAATCAGCCCCAGCATTTT. This gives the protein CASSGPGQGSNQPQHF. This chain joins TRBV25-1 and TRBJ1-5; 10 positions agree with TRBD1. With V trimmed by 4 bases and J by 1 base, 4 bases remained unmatched. CDR3 length equals 16 residues. Germline values: CDR1 MGHDK, CDR2 SYGVNS. Full variable domain (outside the CDR3, taken from reference TRBV25-1 and TRBJ1-5): EADIYQTPRYLVIGTGKKITLECSQTMGHDKMYWYQQDPGMELHLIHYSYGVNSTEKGDLSSESTVSRIRTEHFPLTLESARPSHTSQYLCASSGPGQGSNQPQHFGDGTRLSIL.

J is TRBJ1-2 and V is TRBV6-5, with D tentatively TRBD1 (5 bases). In germline, CDR1 is MNHEY, CDR2 SVGAGI. The length of the CDR3 is 14 residues. With 4 bases removed from V and 2 bases from J, the gap between germline ends came to 11 bases. CDR3 region: CASSSPGGNYGYTF. The DNA for the CDR3 is TGTGCCAGCAGTTCCCCGGGGGGGAACTATGGCTACACCTTC.

The chain recombines TRBV24-1 with TRBJ2-2, with 8 nucleotides matching TRBD2. Germline V gene sequence: CDR1 KGHDR, CDR2 SFDVKD. The CDR3 length is 17 residues. With 5 bases clipped from V and 3 bases from J, the junction kept 10 bases outside the gene matches. The chain's CDR3 is CATSVGAGAVDTGELFF. The CDR3 nucleotides are TGTGCCACCAGTGTCGGAGCGGGAGCGGTGGACACCGGGGAGCTGTTTTTT.

The chain has TRBV6-1 and TRBJ2-7; D possibly corresponds to TRBD1 (6 bases). Germline V gives CDR1 MNHNS, CDR2 SASEGT. The CDR3 length is 15 residues. V gave up 7 bases and J gave up 4 bases, with 20 bases separating them. CDR3 loop: CASTPSGTPPYEQYF. The CDR3 DNA follows: TGTGCCAGCACTCCATCCGGGACACCTCCTTACGAGCAGTACTTC.

This clonotype was recorded at least ten times. This CDR3 is CASSLFATQGRGGANVLTF. The CDR3 DNA sequence: TGCGCCAGCAGCCTCTTCGCCACACAGGGGCGAGGTGGGGCCAACGTCCTGACTTTC. The chain has TRBV4-1 and TRBJ2-6; 7 bases line up with TRBD1. V shed 4 bases and J 3 bases; nucleotides not matched to a gene: 15. CDR3 size: 19 residues. Germline CDR1 and CDR2: MGHRA and YSYEKL.

In this sample, this clonotype turned up many times. The CDR3 here is CASSSLGTGYNEQFF. CDR3 DNA sequence: TGTGCCAGCAGTTCGCTTGGGACGGGTTACAATGAGCAGTTCTTC. V and J are TRBV28 and TRBJ2-1; the D gene could be TRBD1 or TRBD2 (5 bases each). CDR1 is MDHEN and CDR2 is SYDVKM in the germline V gene. The V end lost 4 bases, the J end lost 4 bases, and 14 bases lay between the germline ends. The CDR3 is 15 amino acids.

The chain links TRBV18 to TRBJ1-1, with unresolved D. CDR1 is KGHSH and CDR2 is LQKENI in the germline V gene. V was clipped by 3 bases and J by 1 base, with 12 bases between them. The CDR3 contains 15 residues. CDR3: CASSPLQRKNTEAFF. The CDR3 DNA sequence: TGTGCCAGCTCACCCCTCCAGCGAAAGAACACTGAAGCTTTCTTT. The full variable domain, its missing parts supplied by reference TRBV18 and TRBJ1-1, is NAGVMQNPRHLVRRRGQEARLRCSPMKGHSHVYWYRQLPEEGLKFMVYLQKENIIDESGMPKERFSAEFPKEGPSILRIQQVVRGDSAAYFCASSPLQRKNTEAFFGQGTRLTVV.

This clonotype was seen only a few times. The germline gene is not matched at one end of the junction; a read error may be the cause. The chain joins TRBV12-3 or TRBV12-4 to TRBJ2-5; D is ambiguous. The CDR3 is 12 amino acids. DNA of the CDR3: TGTGCCAGCGGGGTGGATCCCCTCCGTGTTAACTTC. Its translation is CASGVDPLRVNF.